This T cell receptor beta chain was sequenced for a study of T cell repertoires in cytomegalovirus infection. Overall study: It was the public TCR beta signatures that indicated both CMV infection and matching HLA type. Findings and limits, study-wide: In two of eight donors, the top clonotype was HLA-C-restricted CMV-specific. CMV carriers with the relevant HLA were identified by cumulative public TCR beta family frequency.

Concerning this clonotype itself: Its antigen is not known.

V lost 2 bases to trimming and J lost 2 bases, with 12 bases between them. The CDR3 consists of 15 residues. Germline CDR1 and CDR2: LGHNT and FRNRAP. In TCRdb, the reads were re-called with MiXCR into one record per CDR3 protein. The table has about 830,000 distinct CDR3 sequences, approximately 30% seen once. The clonotype originates from a human donor in good health (CMV status not recorded). Some clones in this sample may be carry-over from other donors' samples. The sequencing used cultured CD8+ T cells from PBMCs, collected from culture after CMV antigen stimulation. This rearrangement joins TRBV12-5 to TRBJ1-2, with D possibly TRBD1 on 6 matching bases. CDR3 region: CASGLMGADNYGYTF. The CDR3 DNA reads as TGTGCTAGTGGTTTGATGGGGGCAGACAACTATGGCTACACCTTC.